This record concerns one T cell receptor (beta chain) sequence. This clone was counted once. The antigen it recognizes is unknown. No clone much larger than this one lies a single base away; base qualities are absent. These data are taken from a study of STAT5B mutations in CD4+ large granular lymphocyte leukemia (dated by TCRdb to 2021 to 2024). Background for the entire study: Among healthy controls, the CDR3 'QG' motif was associated with a particular HLA allele. TCRbeta repertoires of CD4+ T-cell large granular lymphocyte leukemia patients were compared with those of healthy blood donors. Flow cytometry performed on FACSCanto II or FACSVerse showed that the purified fractions had more than 95% purity among lymphocytes. Overall study outcomes, separate from this receptor: Main leukemic clonotypes were private to each patient, although about a quarter of the main leukemic clonotypes were found at low frequency in the non-leukemic repertoires of other patients. Data were not HLA-matched; higher clonality in CD4+ versus CD8+ T-LGLL could reflect the relatively small sample size. TRBV06-family usage was enriched among the top patient clones (8/27) compared with healthy controls (2/35). Greater clonality appeared to be present in CD4-sorted patient repertoires than in healthy CD4+ repertoires, and the difference was retained after the putative leukemic clones were removed.

The immunoSEQ assay at survey resolution was used to sequence TCRbeta rearrangements from genomic DNA. Turning to the authors' computational methods: In the TCR sequencing data, the lowest productive clonotype frequency that could be detected was 2.59 x 10-5. Only productive TCRbeta rearrangements, defined as complete and in-frame sequences, were included in the analyses. Simpson clonality, calculated in the immunoSEQ Analyzer version 3.0, was used as the measure of sample clonality. Clones were grouped by frequency into very rare, small, medium, large (1-20%) or hyperexpanded (>20%) categories. Generation probabilities were estimated with OLGA 1.2.3, V-gene circos plots were made with VDJtools, specificities were looked up in VDJdb, and CDR3 motifs were identified with GLIPH. TCRdb provides this immuneACCESS table in a form limited to in-frame rearrangements. Some clones are lacking; in checked studies, under half of them reflect an unresolved V gene, and why the rest are absent is not known. V and J calls and clone size come straight from that table; D and trimming were deduced from the DNA. For this sample the table gives about 38,000 clones, of which approximately 85% were detected only once. The ten largest make up roughly 1.2% of the sample.

The healthy control group was made up of roughly 34 blood donors, and the Finnish Red Cross blood service supplied their buffy coats. All TCR-sequenced material derived from peripheral blood: patient blood samples and healthy donor buffy coats. Ficoll-Hypaque gradient centrifugation was used to isolate peripheral blood mononuclear cells. CD4+ cells were magnetically purified from the buffy coats of healthy controls. Genomic DNA was extracted using the Gentra Puregene Cell and Tissue kit, and a Qubit 2.0 fluorometer was used to quantify it. From a lookup of the germline V gene, CDR1 and CDR2 are SGDLS and YYNGEE. At the junction V is shortened by 2 bases and J by 0 bases, with 14 bases in between. Including the terminal cysteine and phenylalanine, the CDR3 comprises 17 residues. The CDR3 DNA has 51 bases and is translated from base 1.

The sequence links TRBV9 to TRBJ2-2, and the D gene may be TRBD1, 6 bases matching. The sequencing sample was made of CD4+ T cells from blood buffy coats. The source is a human donor in good health. The DNA sequence reads TGTGCCAGCAGCGTGCTCCCGGACAGCGCGAACACCGGGGAGCTGTTTTTT. Its amino acids are CASSVLPDSANTGELFF. This CDR3, with the reference TRBV9 and TRBJ2-2 proteins standing in past its ends, gives the full variable domain DSGVTQTPKHLITATGQRVTLRCSPRSGDLSVYWYQQSLDQGLQFLIQYYNGEERAKGNILERFSAQQFPDLHSELNLSSLELGDSALYFCASSVLPDSANTGELFFGEGSRLTVL.